The 26 T cell receptor beta chains given below trace back to one sample, sequenced in a study of T cell responses to AZD1222 COVID-19 vaccine. Assay used: immunoSEQ multiplex PCR; TCRdb lists only in-frame clones, some missing. The sample yields 90,000 to 120,000 clones, roughly 89% seen once. The sequenced sample was peripheral blood, obtained on day 0 of AZD1222 vaccination. These receptors were taken from an adult in good health.

This clone occurred once. The chain employs TRBV19 and TRBJ1-1; D gene ambiguous. The V gene's germline CDR1 is LNHDA and CDR2 SQIVND (reference sequence). The ends were cut back, 3 bases at V and 6 bases at J, with 14 bases in the middle. This CDR3 is 14 amino acids long. CDR3 amino acids: CASSIWREDAEAFF. The CDR3 DNA reads as TGTGCCAGTAGTATCTGGAGGGAGGATGCTGAAGCTTTCTTT.

The chain combines TRBV19 with TRBJ1-5; no reliable D call. Germline CDR1 and CDR2: LNHDA and SQIVND (reference sequence). V shed 7 bases and J shed 3 bases, with 16 bases lying between them. CDR3 length equals 15 residues. CDR3 nucleotides: TGTGCCAGTACCCCGGTAAAGACCCCCAATCAGCCCCAGCATTTT. Encoded protein: CASTPVKTPNQPQHF.

The chain joins TRBV19 to TRBJ1-1; tentatively, D is TRBD1 (6 bases). This CDR3 spans 13 amino acids. From germline, CDR1 is LNHDA and CDR2 SQIVND (reference sequence). V dropped 6 bases and J dropped 5 bases, with 13 bases sitting between them. Here the CDR3 DNA reads TGTGCCAGTAGGACAGGTCCGGGGACTGAAGCTTTCTTT. Its translation: CASRTGPGTEAFF.

V usage is TRBV6-1 and J usage is TRBJ1-1; D perhaps matches TRBD1 (6 bases). V lost 4 bases and J lost 0, with 15 bases in between. In germline, CDR1 is MNHNS, CDR2 SASEGT. CDR3 length: 16 amino acids. CDR3 sequence (DNA): TGTGCCAGCAGTGCCCGGACAGCTCAAGTGAACACTGAAGCTTTCTTT. This codes for CASSARTAQVNTEAFF.

The rearrangement uses TRBV25-1 and TRBJ1-5, with a weak D call TRBD1 (5 bases). CDR3 length: 12 amino acids. The germline CDR1 and CDR2 sequences are MGHDK and SYGVNS. V was shortened by 3 bases and J by 6 bases, with 6 bases between the two germline ends. The DNA of the CDR3 is TGTGCCAGCAGTGATCAGGGTCAGCCCCAGCATTTT. Translated: CASSDQGQPQHF. The whole variable domain, filled in from reference TRBV25-1 and TRBJ1-5, reads EADIYQTPRYLVIGTGKKITLECSQTMGHDKMYWYQQDPGMELHLIHYSYGVNSTEKGDLSSESTVSRIRTEHFPLTLESARPSHTSQYLCASSDQGQPQHFGDGTRLSIL.

J is TRBJ2-3 and V is TRBV18; D is undetermined. The V end was cut by 10 bases, the J end by 4 bases, with 15 bases between. From germline, CDR1 is KGHSH and CDR2 LQKENI. The CDR3 is 13 amino acids. The CDR3: CATAPTEADTQYF. The CDR3, as DNA: TGTGCCACTGCGCCTACTGAAGCAGATACGCAGTATTTT.

The rearrangement joins TRBV19 to TRBJ1-5, with 9 positions matching TRBD1. The CDR3 sequence is 17 residues long. Losses at the gene ends were 5 bases for V and 1 base for J; bases not matched to a gene: 9. Germline-derived CDR1 and CDR2 are LNHDA and SQIVND (reference sequence). The CDR3, as DNA: TGTGCCAGTAGTCCCCGGACAGGGGAAGGAAGCAATCAGCCCCAGCATTTT. Translating gives CASSPRTGEGSNQPQHF.

The chain joins TRBV7-2 to TRBJ2-2, with D possibly matching TRBD1 (5 bases). Germline-derived CDR1 and CDR2 are SGHTA and FQGNSA. V was trimmed by 1 base and J by 8 bases, leaving 14 bases between them. The CDR3 contains 15 residues. For the CDR3, the DNA is TGTGCCAGCAGCTTAGACTTTCAGGGATTTGGGGAGCTGTTTTTT. Amino acid sequence: CASSLDFQGFGELFF. Full variable domain (outside the CDR3, taken from reference TRBV7-2 and TRBJ2-2): GAGVSQSPSNKVTEKGKDVELRCDPISGHTALYWYRQSLGQGLEFLIYFQGNSAPDKSGLPSDRFSAERTGGSVSTLTIQRTQQEDSAVYLCASSLDFQGFGELFFGEGSRLTVL.

This clone was counted a single time. This sequence joins TRBV18 and TRBJ2-7; the D is unclear. V was cut by 3 bases and J by 7 bases, with 10 bases left in between. The CDR3 spans 12 residues. Germline values: CDR1 KGHSH, CDR2 LQKENI. CDR3 amino acids: CASSPDRREQYF. The CDR3 DNA follows: TGTGCCAGCTCACCGGACCGGAGAGAGCAGTACTTC.

This clone was seen just once. The V call is TRBV30, the J call TRBJ1-5; weak D call: TRBD1 (5 bases). The germline V gene encodes CDR1 GTSNPN and CDR2 SVGIG (reference sequence). V was cut by 0 bases and J by 7 bases, with 13 bases left in between. This CDR3 is built from 14 residues. DNA of the CDR3: TGTGCCTGGAGTGTAGGGGCAGGCCCCCAGCCCCAGCATTTT. Translation gives CAWSVGAGPQPQHF.

The chain's CDR3 is CASSPTPLAGGRTGELFF. The CDR3 DNA sequence: TGTGCCAGCAGCCCAACCCCACTAGCGGGGGGGCGCACCGGGGAGCTGTTTTTT. V and J are TRBV27 and TRBJ2-2, with 13 bases aligning to TRBD2. CDR1 MNHEY and CDR2 SMNVEV come from the germline V gene (reference sequence). This CDR3 region has 18 residues. V trimming: 6 bases; J trimming: 4 bases; junction bases outside the gene matches: 11.

This CDR3 reads CASSSPGQWNSPLHF. In nucleotides, the CDR3 is TGTGCCAGCAGCTCACCGGGACAGTGGAATTCACCCCTCCACTTT. This sequence joins TRBV5-5 and TRBJ1-6, with 7 positions matching TRBD1. V gave up 3 bases and J gave up 7 bases; unmatched junction bases: 7. The CDR3 has 15 residues. The germline gives CDR1 SGHKS, CDR2 YYEKEE (reference sequence).

V and J are TRBV3-1 (or the pseudogene TRBV3-2) and TRBJ2-1; 8 nucleotides line up with TRBD1. In germline, CDR1 is LGHDT, CDR2 YNNKEL (reference sequence). V was pared by 4 bases and J by 7 bases, with 9 bases of the junction left unmatched. The CDR3 loop spans 15 amino acids. The CDR3 DNA is TGTGCCAGCAGCCCCGGGACAGGTGCCTGGAATGAGCAGTTCTTC. Protein product: CASSPGTGAWNEQFF.

J is TRBJ1-3 and V is TRBV7-2; D gene uncertain. This CDR3 has 13 amino acids. Looked up from germline, CDR1 is SGHTA and CDR2 is FQGNSA. V lost 0 bases to trimming and J lost 8 bases, with 8 bases between them. The CDR3 loop is CASSLAGWDTIYF. The CDR3, as DNA: TGTGCCAGCAGCTTAGCGGGATGGGACACCATATATTTT.

The chain joins TRBV30 to TRBJ1-1, with D tentatively TRBD1 (6 bases). V was shortened by 2 bases and J by 3 bases, with 10 bases between the two germline ends. The CDR3 has 13 residues. CDR1 and CDR2 (germline): GTSNPN, SVGIG (reference sequence). The CDR3 DNA reads as TGTGCCTGGAGTTTAAACAGGGACACTGAAGCTTTCTTT. Protein: CAWSLNRDTEAFF.

V and J are TRBV18 and TRBJ1-4; no definite D call. The CDR3 is made up of 15 amino acids. Trimming cost V 5 bases and J 1 base, with 11 bases left between them. In germline, CDR1 is KGHSH, CDR2 LQKENI. This CDR3 is CASSGLQLTNEKLFF. The CDR3 DNA follows: TGTGCCAGCTCAGGTCTCCAGTTAACTAATGAAAAACTGTTTTTT. Looking up the rest from reference TRBV18 and TRBJ1-4 gives the full variable domain: NAGVMQNPRHLVRRRGQEARLRCSPMKGHSHVYWYRQLPEEGLKFMVYLQKENIIDESGMPKERFSAEFPKEGPSILRIQQVVRGDSAAYFCASSGLQLTNEKLFFGSGTQLSVL.

The gene calls are TRBV7-2 and TRBJ2-2; no definite D call. V lost 5 bases, J lost 0 bases, and 16 bases lay in between. This CDR3 is 17 amino acids long. Germline lookup yields CDR1 SGHTA and CDR2 FQGNSA. CDR3 loop: CASSARRSRANTGELFF. CDR3 DNA sequence: TGTGCCAGCAGCGCCCGAAGAAGTAGGGCGAACACCGGGGAGCTGTTTTTT.

J is TRBJ2-1 and V is TRBV9, with TRBD2 matching 9 bases. Germline loops: CDR1 SGDLS, CDR2 YYNGEE. The CDR3 consists of 15 residues. The ends lost 0 bases at V and 5 bases at J; junction bases unmatched: 3. The CDR3 DNA reads TGTGCCAGCAGCGTAGGGGCTAGCGGGGACAATGAGCAGTTCTTC. This translates into CASSVGASGDNEQFF.

The chain couples TRBV25-1 to TRBJ1-4; D is perhaps TRBD1 (5 bases). The CDR3 is made up of 17 amino acids. The V end was cut by 7 bases, the J end by 0 bases, with 18 bases between. Germline lookup yields CDR1 MGHDK and CDR2 SYGVNS. The CDR3 sequence: CASTYGGGLATNEKLFF. CDR3 nucleotide sequence: TGTGCCAGCACCTACGGCGGGGGTTTGGCAACTAATGAAAAACTGTTTTTT.

The V and J genes are TRBV6-2 or TRBV6-3 and TRBJ1-5, with D hard to call. V lost 2 bases and J lost 3, with 5 bases in between. The CDR3 spans 13 residues. From germline, CDR1 is MNHEY and CDR2 SVGEGT. The CDR3 region has the DNA TGTGCCAGCAGTTACGGGGACAATCAGCCCCAGCATTTT. Encoded protein: CASSYGDNQPQHF.

This clone was recorded only once. The chain is built from TRBV11-2 and TRBJ2-1; 8 nucleotides agree with TRBD1. CDR1 is SGHAT, CDR2 FQNNGV, per germline. CDR3 size: 13 residues. The V gene end was trimmed by 4 bases and the J gene end by 8 bases; junction bases not matched to a gene: 4. The CDR3 spells CASSSWTGHEQFF. The CDR3 coding sequence is TGTGCCAGCAGCTCGTGGACAGGGCATGAGCAGTTCTTC.

The chain employs TRBV3-1 (or the pseudogene TRBV3-2) and TRBJ1-5, with D uncertain. CDR3 length: 15 amino acids. Trimming cost V 3 bases and J 0 bases, with 9 bases left between them. Germline V gene lookup returns CDR1 LGHDT and CDR2 YNNKEL (reference sequence). The CDR3 region has the DNA TGTGCCAGCAGCCATTTTAAATTTAGCAATCAGCCCCAGCATTTT. Amino acid sequence: CASSHFKFSNQPQHF.

The chain carries TRBV19 and TRBJ1-5; D call uncertain. The CDR3 runs 16 residues. The germline gives CDR1 LNHDA, CDR2 SQIVND (reference sequence). The ends were cut back, 3 bases at V and 9 bases at J, with 21 bases in the middle. The CDR3 nucleotides read TGTGCCAGTAGTATGTATCGGGGATCTACATGGGGGCCCCAGCATTTT. Amino acid sequence: CASSMYRGSTWGPQHF.

The chain couples TRBV28 to TRBJ1-1; no reliable D call. CDR3 length equals 16 residues. CDR1 and CDR2 from the germline V gene are MDHEN and SYDVKM. V was cut by 7 bases and J by 2 bases, with 20 bases left in between. The CDR3 region has the DNA TGTGCCAGCACCCTGCCAGATAGGGAACCCAACACTGAAGCTTTCTTT. The encoded protein is CASTLPDREPNTEAFF.

The CDR3 reads CATSRGNREPYQETQYF. In DNA, the CDR3 is TGTGCCACCAGCAGAGGGAACAGGGAACCTTACCAAGAGACCCAGTACTTC. The chain uses TRBV15 and TRBJ2-5, with a tentative D call TRBD1 (6 bases). The CDR3 covers 17 residues. Germline CDR1 LNHNV, CDR2 YYDKDF (reference sequence). With 1 base removed from V and 0 bases from J, the gap between germline ends came to 15 bases.

This sequence joins TRBV6-5 and TRBJ2-3, with D tentatively TRBD1 (6 bases). The CDR3 sequence is 14 residues long. Germline V gene lookup returns CDR1 MNHEY and CDR2 SVGAGI. Trimming removed 7 bases from V and 3 bases from J, with 14 bases in between. CDR3 protein: CASIPTGPTDTQYF. The CDR3 DNA sequence: TGTGCCAGCATTCCGACAGGCCCAACAGATACGCAGTATTTT.